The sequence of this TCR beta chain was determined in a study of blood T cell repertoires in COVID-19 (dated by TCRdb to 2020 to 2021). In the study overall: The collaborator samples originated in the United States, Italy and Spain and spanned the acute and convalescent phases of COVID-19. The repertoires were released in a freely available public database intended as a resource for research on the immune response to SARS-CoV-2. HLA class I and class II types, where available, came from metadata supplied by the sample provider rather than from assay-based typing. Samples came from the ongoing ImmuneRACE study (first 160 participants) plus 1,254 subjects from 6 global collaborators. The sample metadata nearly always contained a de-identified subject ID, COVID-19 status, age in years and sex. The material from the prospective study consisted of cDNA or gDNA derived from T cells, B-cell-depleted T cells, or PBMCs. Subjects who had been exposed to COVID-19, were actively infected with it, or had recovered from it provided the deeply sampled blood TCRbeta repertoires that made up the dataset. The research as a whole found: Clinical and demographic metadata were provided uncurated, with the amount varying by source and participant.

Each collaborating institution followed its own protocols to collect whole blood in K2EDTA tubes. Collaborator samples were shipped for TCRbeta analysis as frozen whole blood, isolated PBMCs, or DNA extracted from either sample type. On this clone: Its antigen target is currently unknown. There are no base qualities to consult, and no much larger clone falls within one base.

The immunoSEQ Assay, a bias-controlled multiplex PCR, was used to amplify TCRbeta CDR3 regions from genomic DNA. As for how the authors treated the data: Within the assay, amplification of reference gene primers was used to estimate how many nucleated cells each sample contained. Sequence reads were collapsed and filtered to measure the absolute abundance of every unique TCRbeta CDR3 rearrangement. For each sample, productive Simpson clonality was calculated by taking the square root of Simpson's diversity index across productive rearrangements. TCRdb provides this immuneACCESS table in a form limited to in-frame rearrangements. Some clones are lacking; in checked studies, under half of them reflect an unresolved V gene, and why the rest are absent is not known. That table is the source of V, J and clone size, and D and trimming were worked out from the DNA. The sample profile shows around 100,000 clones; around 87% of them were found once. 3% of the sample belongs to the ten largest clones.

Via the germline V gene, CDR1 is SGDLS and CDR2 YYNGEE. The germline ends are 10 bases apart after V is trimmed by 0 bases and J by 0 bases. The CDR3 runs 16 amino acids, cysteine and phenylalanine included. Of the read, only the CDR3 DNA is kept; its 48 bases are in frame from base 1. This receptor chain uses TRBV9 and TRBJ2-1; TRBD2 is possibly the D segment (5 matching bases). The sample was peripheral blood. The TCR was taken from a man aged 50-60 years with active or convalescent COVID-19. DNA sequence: TGTGCCAGCAGCGTAGGTCCGGGGTTCTCCTACAATGAGCAGTTCTTC. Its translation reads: CASSVGPGFSYNEQFF. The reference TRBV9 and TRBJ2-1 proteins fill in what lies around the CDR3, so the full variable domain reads DSGVTQTPKHLITATGQRVTLRCSPRSGDLSVYWYQQSLDQGLQFLIQYYNGEERAKGNILERFSAQQFPDLHSELNLSSLELGDSALYFCASSVGPGFSYNEQFFGPGTRLTVL.